The 8 T cell receptor beta chains below all came from one sample that was sequenced in a study of regulatory T cells in long-lasting Graves disease. Both iRepertoire HTBI primers and Arm-PCR of CDR3 regions were used to build the TCR beta libraries. TCRdb re-called the multiplex PCR reads with MiXCR, one entry per CDR3 protein. Among more than 350,000 distinct CDR3 sequences, around 23% were seen once, and the ten largest hold roughly an eighth. Documented time point: persistent/refractory GD, antithyroid drugs over 5 years with positive TRAb. Scientists built the TCR library using RNA that was extracted from PBMCs. Sequences were derived from peripheral blood mononuclear cells (PBMCs), sampled when the disease was refractory, from a patient treated with antithyroid drugs. Every receptor here comes from a female donor with Graves disease.

This clonotype came up many times. The rearrangement joins TRBV28 to TRBJ1-3; D might be TRBD1 (6 bases). Germline loops: CDR1 MDHEN, CDR2 SYDVKM. This CDR3 region has 16 residues. Trimming cost V 6 bases and J 8 bases, with 23 bases left between them. CDR3 in amino acids: CASRSAGAPPGDTIYF. CDR3 nucleotides: TGTGCCAGCAGATCGGCGGGGGCGCCCCCGGGAGACACCATATATTTT.

The genes are TRBV29-1 and TRBJ1-3, with 8 positions matching TRBD1. Germline-derived CDR1 and CDR2 are SQVTM and ANQGSEA. There are 14 residues in the CDR3. V dropped 5 bases and J dropped 2; count of bases not matched to a gene: 5. In DNA form, the CDR3 reads TGCAGCGTTTTATCGACAGGGGCTGGAAACACCATATATTTT. Translating gives CSVLSTGAGNTIYF.

This clonotype was seen many times. The V gene is TRBV28, the J gene TRBJ1-5, with D unclear. V was pared by 4 bases and J by 0 bases, with 10 bases between. This CDR3 has 15 residues. Germline CDR1 reads MDHEN; CDR2 reads SYDVKM. This CDR3 reads CASSSGPGSNQPQHF. As DNA, the CDR3 is TGTGCCAGCAGTTCCGGGCCGGGTAGCAATCAGCCCCAGCATTTT.

The rearrangement joins TRBV4-1 to TRBJ2-7; D unclear. In germline, CDR1 is MGHRA, CDR2 YSYEKL. This CDR3 is built from 14 residues. The V gene lost 2 bases and the J gene lost 0 bases, with 8 bases spanning the gap. CDR3 nucleotide sequence: TGCGCCAGCAGCCAAACCCCAGGCTCCTACGAGCAGTACTTC. Encoded protein: CASSQTPGSYEQYF.

At least ten counts were recorded for this clonotype. The rearrangement joins TRBV2 to TRBJ1-4, with D perhaps matching TRBD1 (5 bases). CDR3 length: 15 amino acids. V lost 6 bases and J 1 base, leaving 12 bases between the germline ends. Per the germline V gene, CDR1 is SNHLY and CDR2 is FYNNEI. Here the CDR3 DNA reads TGTGCCAGCAGCTCTTTAAGGGGAACTAATGAAAAACTGTTTTTT. Protein: CASSSLRGTNEKLFF.

V and J are TRBV6-9 and TRBJ2-7; D tentatively fits TRBD1 or TRBD2 (5 bases each). The ends were cut back, 3 bases at V and 4 bases at J, with 13 bases in the middle. This CDR3 comprises 14 residues. Per the germline V gene, CDR1 is MNHGY and CDR2 is SVAAGI. Here the CDR3 reads CASSYRKEGYEQYF. CDR3 DNA sequence: TGTGCCAGCAGTTACCGAAAAGAGGGGTACGAGCAGTACTTC.

The V call is TRBV28, the J call TRBJ2-1, with TRBD2 identical over 7 bases. Trimming at V came to 5 bases and at J to 7 bases, leaving 23 bases not matched to a gene. This CDR3 is built from 19 residues. Germline values: CDR1 MDHEN, CDR2 SYDVKM. The CDR3 sequence is CASSRWTRRRKGFRNEQFF. Here the CDR3 DNA reads TGTGCCAGCAGTAGATGGACTAGACGGCGGAAGGGTTTTAGAAATGAGCAGTTCTTC. Full variable domain (remainder filled in from reference TRBV28 and TRBJ2-1): DVKVTQSSRYLVKRTGEKVFLECVQDMDHENMFWYRQDPGLGLRLIYFSYDVKMKEKGDIPEGYSVSREKKERFSLILESASTNQTSMYLCASSRWTRRRKGFRNEQFFGPGTRLTVL.

The chain joins TRBV28 to TRBJ1-3; D not certain. V dropped 3 bases and J dropped 0 bases, with 15 bases sitting between them. This CDR3 contains 17 residues. Germline assignment: CDR1 MDHEN and CDR2 SYDVKM. CDR3 in DNA: TGTGCCAGCAGTTTGGCAGCCTATCCCCTCTCTGGAAACACCATATATTTT. Encoded protein: CASSLAAYPLSGNTIYF.